This T cell receptor beta chain was sequenced in a study of blood T cell repertoires in COVID-19. Source study methods: Counts of nucleated cells, estimated from reference gene primer amplification, were obtained. The table came from immunoSEQ multiplex PCR; TCRdb's copy has only in-frame clones and leaves some out. That table gives V, J and clone size, and the DNA gave D and trimming. The sample carries about 210,000 clones, around 83% recorded once. Trimming took 0 bases from V and 6 from J, leaving 7 bases between them. The CDR3 has 13 amino acids. Germline CDR1 is MNHEY and CDR2 is SVGAGI. What was sequenced was peripheral blood. The chain links TRBV6-5 to TRBJ2-3; D not certain. This receptor was obtained from a woman in her forties or fifties with acute or convalescent COVID-19. In DNA, the CDR3 is TGTGCCAGCAGTTACTCGACTGGGGATACGCAGTATTTT. This sequence encodes CASSYSTGDTQYF.